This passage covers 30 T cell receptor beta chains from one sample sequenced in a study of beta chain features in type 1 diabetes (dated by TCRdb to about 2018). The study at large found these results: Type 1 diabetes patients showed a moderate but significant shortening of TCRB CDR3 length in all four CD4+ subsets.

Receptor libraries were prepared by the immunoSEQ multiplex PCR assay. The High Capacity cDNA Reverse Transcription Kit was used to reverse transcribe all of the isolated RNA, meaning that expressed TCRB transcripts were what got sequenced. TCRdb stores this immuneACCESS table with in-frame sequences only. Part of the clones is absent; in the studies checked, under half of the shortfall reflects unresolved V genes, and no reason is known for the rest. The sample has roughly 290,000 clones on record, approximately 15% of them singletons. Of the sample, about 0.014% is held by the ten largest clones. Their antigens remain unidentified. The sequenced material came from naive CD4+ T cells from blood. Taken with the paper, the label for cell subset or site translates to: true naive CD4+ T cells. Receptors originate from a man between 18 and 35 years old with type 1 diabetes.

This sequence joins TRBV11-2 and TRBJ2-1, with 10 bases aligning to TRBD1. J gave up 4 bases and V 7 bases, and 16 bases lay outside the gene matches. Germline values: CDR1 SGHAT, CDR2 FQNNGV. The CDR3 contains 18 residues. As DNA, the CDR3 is TGTGCCAGCACCCCAGGGGGACAGGGGTACCTGTTGTACAATGAGCAGTTCTTC. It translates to CASTPGGQGYLLYNEQFF.

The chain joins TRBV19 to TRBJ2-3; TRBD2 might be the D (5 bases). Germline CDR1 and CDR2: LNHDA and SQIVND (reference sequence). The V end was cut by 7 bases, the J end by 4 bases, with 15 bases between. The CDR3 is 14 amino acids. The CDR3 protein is CASTMDFSSDTQYF. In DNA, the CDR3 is TGTGCCAGTACTATGGACTTCTCTTCAGATACGCAGTATTTT.

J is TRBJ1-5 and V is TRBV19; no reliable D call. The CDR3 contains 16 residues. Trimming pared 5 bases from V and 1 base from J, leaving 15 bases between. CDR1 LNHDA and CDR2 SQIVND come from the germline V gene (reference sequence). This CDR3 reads CASSRVGTRSNQPQHF. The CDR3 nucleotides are TGTGCCAGTAGTCGGGTCGGTACGAGGAGCAATCAGCCCCAGCATTTT. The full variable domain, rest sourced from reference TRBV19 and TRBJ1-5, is DGGITQSPKYLFRKEGQNVTLSCEQNLNHDAMYWYRQDPGQGLRLIYYSQIVNDFQKGDIAEGYSVSREKKESFPLTVTSAQKNPTAFYLCASSRVGTRSNQPQHFGDGTRLSIL.

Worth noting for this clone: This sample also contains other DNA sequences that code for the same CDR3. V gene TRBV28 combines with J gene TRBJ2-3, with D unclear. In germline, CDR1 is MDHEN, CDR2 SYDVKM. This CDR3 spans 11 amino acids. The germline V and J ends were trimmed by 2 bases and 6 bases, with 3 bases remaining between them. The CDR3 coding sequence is TGTGCCAGCAGTTTAACTGATACGCAGTATTTT. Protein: CASSLTDTQYF. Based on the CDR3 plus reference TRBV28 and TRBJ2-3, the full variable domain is DVKVTQSSRYLVKRTGEKVFLECVQDMDHENMFWYRQDPGLGLRLIYFSYDVKMKEKGDIPEGYSVSREKKERFSLILESASTNQTSMYLCASSLTDTQYFGPGTRLTVL.

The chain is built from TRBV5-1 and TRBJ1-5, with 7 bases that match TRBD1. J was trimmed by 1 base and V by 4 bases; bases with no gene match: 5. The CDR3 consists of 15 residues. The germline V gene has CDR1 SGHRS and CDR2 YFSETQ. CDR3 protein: CASSPTGRSNQPQHF. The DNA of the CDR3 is TGCGCCAGCAGCCCGACAGGGAGGAGCAATCAGCCCCAGCATTTT. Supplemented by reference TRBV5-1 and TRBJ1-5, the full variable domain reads KAGVTQTPRYLIKTRGQQVTLSCSPISGHRSVSWYQQTPGQGLQFLFEYFSETQRNKGNFPGRFSGRQFSNSRSEMNVSTLELGDSALYLCASSPTGRSNQPQHFGDGTRLSIL.

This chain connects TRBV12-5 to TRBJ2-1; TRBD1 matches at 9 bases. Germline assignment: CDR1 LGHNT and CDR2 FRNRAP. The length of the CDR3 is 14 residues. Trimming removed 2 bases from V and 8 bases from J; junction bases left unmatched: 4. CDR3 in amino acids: CASGLTRTGDEQFF. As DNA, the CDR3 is TGTGCTAGTGGTTTGACCCGGACAGGGGATGAGCAGTTCTTC.

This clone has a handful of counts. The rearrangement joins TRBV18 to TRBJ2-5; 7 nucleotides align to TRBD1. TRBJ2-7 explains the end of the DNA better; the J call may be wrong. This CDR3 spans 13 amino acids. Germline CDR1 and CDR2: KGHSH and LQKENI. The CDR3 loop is CASSLGQEGEQYF. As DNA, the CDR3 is TGTGCCAGCTCGCTCGGACAGGAAGGCGAGCAGTACTTC.

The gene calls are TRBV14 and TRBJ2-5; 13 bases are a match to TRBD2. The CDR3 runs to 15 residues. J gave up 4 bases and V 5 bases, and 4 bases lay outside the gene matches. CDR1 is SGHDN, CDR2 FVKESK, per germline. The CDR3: CASSSRTSGGETQYF. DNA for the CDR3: TGTGCCAGCAGCTCTCGGACTAGCGGGGGAGAGACCCAGTACTTC.

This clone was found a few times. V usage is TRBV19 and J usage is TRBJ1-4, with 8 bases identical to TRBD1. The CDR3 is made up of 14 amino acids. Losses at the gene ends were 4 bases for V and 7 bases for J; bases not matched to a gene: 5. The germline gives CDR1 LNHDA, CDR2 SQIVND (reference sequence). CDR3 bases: TGTGCCAGTAGTACCGACAGGGGAGGTGAAAAACTGTTTTTT. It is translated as CASSTDRGGEKLFF.

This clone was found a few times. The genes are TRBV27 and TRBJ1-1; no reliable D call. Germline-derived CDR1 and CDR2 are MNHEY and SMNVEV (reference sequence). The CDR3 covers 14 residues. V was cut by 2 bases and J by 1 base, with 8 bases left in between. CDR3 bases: TGTGCCAGCAGTTTAAAGCCGGGGAACACTGAAGCTTTCTTT. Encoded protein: CASSLKPGNTEAFF.

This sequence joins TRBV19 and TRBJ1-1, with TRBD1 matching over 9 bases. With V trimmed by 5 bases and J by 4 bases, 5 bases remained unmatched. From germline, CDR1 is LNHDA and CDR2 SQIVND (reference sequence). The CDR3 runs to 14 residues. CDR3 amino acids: CASSSDRGATEAFF. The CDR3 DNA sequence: TGTGCCAGTAGTTCGGACAGGGGCGCCACTGAAGCTTTCTTT.

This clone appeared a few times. The CDR3 coding sequence is TGTGCCAGCAGCCCGACCTGGGGCGTAGGCCCTAACTATGGCTACACCTTC. This encodes CASSPTWGVGPNYGYTF. The chain is built from TRBV5-4 and TRBJ1-2; perhaps TRBD1 as D (5 bases). Trimming took off 4 bases at V and 0 bases at J, with 19 bases between the two ends. Germline-derived CDR1 and CDR2 are SGHNT and YYREEE (reference sequence). This CDR3 has 17 residues.

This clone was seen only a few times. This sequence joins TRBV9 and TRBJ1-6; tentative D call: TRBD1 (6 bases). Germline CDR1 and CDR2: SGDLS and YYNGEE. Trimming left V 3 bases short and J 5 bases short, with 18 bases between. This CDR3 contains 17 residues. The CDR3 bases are TGTGCCAGCAGCGCTACAACTAGGACAGCTAATAATTCACCCCTCCACTTT. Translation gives CASSATTRTANNSPLHF.

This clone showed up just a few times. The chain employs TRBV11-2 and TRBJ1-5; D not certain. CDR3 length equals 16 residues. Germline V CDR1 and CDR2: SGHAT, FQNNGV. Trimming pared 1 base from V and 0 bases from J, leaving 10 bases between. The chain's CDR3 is CASSLVGDTSNQPQHF. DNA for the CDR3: TGTGCCAGCAGCTTAGTCGGGGATACTAGCAATCAGCCCCAGCATTTT.

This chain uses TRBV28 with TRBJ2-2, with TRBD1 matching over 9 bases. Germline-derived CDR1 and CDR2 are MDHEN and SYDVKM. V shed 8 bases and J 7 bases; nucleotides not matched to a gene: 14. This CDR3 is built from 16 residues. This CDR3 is CASCIGGQGRIGELFF. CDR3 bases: TGTGCCAGCTGCATCGGCGGACAGGGGAGGATCGGGGAGCTGTTTTTT.

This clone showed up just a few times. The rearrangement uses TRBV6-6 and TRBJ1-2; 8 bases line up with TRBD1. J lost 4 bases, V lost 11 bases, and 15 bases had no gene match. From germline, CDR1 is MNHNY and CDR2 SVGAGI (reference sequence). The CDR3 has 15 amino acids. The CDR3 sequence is CAGRDRTRGAYGYTF. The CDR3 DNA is TGTGCCGGGCGGGACAGGACAAGGGGTGCCTATGGCTACACCTTC.

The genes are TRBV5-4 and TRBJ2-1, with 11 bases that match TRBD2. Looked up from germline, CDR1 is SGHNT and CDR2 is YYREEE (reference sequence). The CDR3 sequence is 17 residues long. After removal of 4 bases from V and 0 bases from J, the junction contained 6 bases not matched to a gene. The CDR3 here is CASSGLAGLSSYNEQFF. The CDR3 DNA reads TGTGCCAGCAGCGGACTAGCGGGCCTGAGCTCCTACAATGAGCAGTTCTTC.

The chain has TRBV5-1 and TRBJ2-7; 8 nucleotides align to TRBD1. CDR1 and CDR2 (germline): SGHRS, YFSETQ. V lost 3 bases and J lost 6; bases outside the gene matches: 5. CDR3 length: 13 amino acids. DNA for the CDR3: TGCGCCAGCAGCTACGGACAGGGCGGCGAGCAGTACTTC. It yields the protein CASSYGQGGEQYF.

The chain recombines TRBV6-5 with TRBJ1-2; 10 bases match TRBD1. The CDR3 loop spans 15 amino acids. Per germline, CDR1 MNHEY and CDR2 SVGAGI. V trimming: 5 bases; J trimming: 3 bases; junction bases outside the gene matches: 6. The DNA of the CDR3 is TGTGCCAGCAGTCCGACAGGGGGCTCCTACTATGGCTACACCTTC. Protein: CASSPTGGSYYGYTF.

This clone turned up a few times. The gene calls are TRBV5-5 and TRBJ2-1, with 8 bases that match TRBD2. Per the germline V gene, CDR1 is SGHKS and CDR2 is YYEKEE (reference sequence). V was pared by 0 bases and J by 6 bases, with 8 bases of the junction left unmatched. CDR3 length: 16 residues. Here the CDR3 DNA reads TGTGCCAGCAGCTTGGCCCGAGGGACTAGAGGCAATGAGCAGTTCTTC. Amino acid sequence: CASSLARGTRGNEQFF.

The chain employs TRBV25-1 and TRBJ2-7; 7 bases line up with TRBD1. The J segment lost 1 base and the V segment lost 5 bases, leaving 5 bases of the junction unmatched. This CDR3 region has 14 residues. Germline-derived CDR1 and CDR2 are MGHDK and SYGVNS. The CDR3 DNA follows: TGTGCCAGCAGTACTACGACAGGGTCCTACGAGCAGTACTTC. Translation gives CASSTTTGSYEQYF.

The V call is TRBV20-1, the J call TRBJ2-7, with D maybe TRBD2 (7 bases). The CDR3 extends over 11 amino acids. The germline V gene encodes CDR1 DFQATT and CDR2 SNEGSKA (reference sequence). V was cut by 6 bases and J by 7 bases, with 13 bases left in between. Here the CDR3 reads CSAEGGVEQYF. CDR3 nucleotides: TGCAGTGCCGAGGGGGGGGTAGAGCAGTACTTC.

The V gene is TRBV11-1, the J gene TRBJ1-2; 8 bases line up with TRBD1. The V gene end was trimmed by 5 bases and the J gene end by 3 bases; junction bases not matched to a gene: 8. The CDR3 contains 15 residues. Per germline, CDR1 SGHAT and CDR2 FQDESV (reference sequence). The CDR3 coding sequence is TGTGCCAGCAGCCCCGGACAGGGCAAGGACTATGGCTACACCTTC. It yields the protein CASSPGQGKDYGYTF.

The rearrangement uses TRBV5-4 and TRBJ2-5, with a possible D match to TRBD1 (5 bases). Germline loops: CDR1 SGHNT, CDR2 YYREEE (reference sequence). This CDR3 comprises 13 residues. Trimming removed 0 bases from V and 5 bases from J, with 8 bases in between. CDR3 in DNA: TGTGCCAGCAGCTTGGCAGGGCCCGAGACCCAGTACTTC. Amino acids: CASSLAGPETQYF.

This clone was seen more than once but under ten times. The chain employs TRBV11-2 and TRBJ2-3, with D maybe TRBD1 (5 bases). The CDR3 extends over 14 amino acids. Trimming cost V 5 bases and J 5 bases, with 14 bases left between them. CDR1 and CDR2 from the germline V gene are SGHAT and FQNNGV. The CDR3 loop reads CASSADSRRDTQYF. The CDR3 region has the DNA TGTGCCAGCAGCGCAGACAGTCGGCGAGATACGCAGTATTTT.

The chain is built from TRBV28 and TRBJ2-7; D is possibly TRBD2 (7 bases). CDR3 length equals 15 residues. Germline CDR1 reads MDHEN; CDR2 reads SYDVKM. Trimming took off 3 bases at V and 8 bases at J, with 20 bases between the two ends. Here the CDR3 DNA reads TGTGCCAGCAGTTTCCAGGCGTCGGGGGGCGGTAAGCAGTACTTC. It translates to CASSFQASGGGKQYF.

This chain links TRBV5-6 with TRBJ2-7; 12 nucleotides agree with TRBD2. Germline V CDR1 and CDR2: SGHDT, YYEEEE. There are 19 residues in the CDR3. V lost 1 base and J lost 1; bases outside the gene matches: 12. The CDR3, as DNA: TGTGCCAGCAGCTTGTACACTAGCGGGAGGCTCCGGACATCCTACGAGCAGTACTTC. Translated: CASSLYTSGRLRTSYEQYF.

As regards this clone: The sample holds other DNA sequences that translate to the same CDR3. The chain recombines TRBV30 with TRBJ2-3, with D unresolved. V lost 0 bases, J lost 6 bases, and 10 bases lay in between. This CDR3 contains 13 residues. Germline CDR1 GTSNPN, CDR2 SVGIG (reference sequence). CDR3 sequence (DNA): TGTGCCTGGAGTGTACGTGGGCCGGATACGCAGTATTTT. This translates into CAWSVRGPDTQYF.

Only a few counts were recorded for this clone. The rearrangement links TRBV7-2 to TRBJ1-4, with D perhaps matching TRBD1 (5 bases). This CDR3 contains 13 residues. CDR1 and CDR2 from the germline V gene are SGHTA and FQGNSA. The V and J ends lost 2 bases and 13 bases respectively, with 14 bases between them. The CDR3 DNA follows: TGTGCCAGCAGCTTATCGCGGGGCGCTGTACTGTTTTTT. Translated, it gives CASSLSRGAVLFF.

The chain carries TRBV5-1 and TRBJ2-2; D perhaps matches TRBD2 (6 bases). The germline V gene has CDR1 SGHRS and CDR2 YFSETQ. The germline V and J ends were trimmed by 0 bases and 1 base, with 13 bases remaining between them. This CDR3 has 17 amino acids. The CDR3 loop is CASSLDALAENTGELFF. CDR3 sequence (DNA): TGCGCCAGCAGCTTGGATGCGTTAGCGGAGAACACCGGGGAGCTGTTTTTT.